A selection of T cell receptor beta chains follows, all from one sample in a study of T cell responses to AZD1222 COVID-19 vaccine. Only in-frame clones appear in the TCRdb table, and some are missing; sequencing was by immunoSEQ multiplex PCR. This sample has about 48,000 clones, with around 85% found just once. The sequences come from peripheral blood, collected 28 days after the second AZD1222 dose. These receptors all stem from an adult who received the AZD1222 COVID-19 vaccine. Each CDR3 is given with its conserved first and last residue. A D gene is named only where the DNA matches it firmly. Rows give clone size only sometimes, using once, few, many, or a class for an expanded clone.

J: TRBJ2-3
D: TRBD2
size: NA
length: 18
V: TRBV7-9
CDR3: CASSPNTGTSGSTDTQYF
DNA: TGTGCCAGCAGCCCCAACACCGGGACTAGCGGGAGCACAGATACGCAGTATTTT

J: TRBJ1-6
D: NA
size: NA
length: 17
V: TRBV2
CDR3: CASSEALPAAGNSPLHF
DNA: TGTGCCAGCAGTGAAGCGCTTCCGGCGGCGGGGAATTCACCCCTCCACTTT

J: TRBJ2-3
D: NA
size: once
length: 16
V: TRBV21-1
CDR3: CASSKARTVSTDTQYF
DNA: TGTGCCAGCAGCAAAGCGAGGACAGTTAGCACAGATACGCAGTATTTT

J: TRBJ1-1
D: TRBD1
size: once
length: 13
V: TRBV6-1
CDR3: CASSSTGGTEAFF
DNA: TGTGCCAGCAGTTCGACAGGGGGAACTGAAGCTTTCTTT

J: TRBJ2-7
D: TRBD1
size: once
length: 16
V: TRBV6-5
CDR3: CASSSLTGRSSYEQYF
DNA: TGTGCCAGCAGTTCACTGACAGGGAGAAGCTCCTACGAGCAGTACTTC

J: TRBJ2-4
D: NA
size: NA
length: 16
V: TRBV21-1
CDR3: CASSKGQGLAKNIQYF
DNA: TGTGCCAGCAGCAAAGGTCAGGGACTAGCCAAAAACATTCAGTACTTC

J: TRBJ1-4
D: TRBD1
size: NA
length: 17
V: TRBV24-1
CDR3: CATSGGQGGGPNEKLFF
DNA: TGTGCCACCAGTGGCGGACAGGGAGGAGGGCCTAATGAAAAACTGTTTTTT

J: TRBJ2-4
D: TRBD2
size: NA
length: 17
V: TRBV7-6
CDR3: CASSLGSSGLGKNIQYF
DNA: TGTGCCAGCAGCTTAGGTTCTAGCGGGTTAGGCAAAAACATTCAGTACTTC

J: TRBJ1-5
D: NA
size: NA
length: 14
V: TRBV28
CDR3: CASSLPGFGQPQHF
DNA: TGTGCCAGCAGTTTACCGGGCTTCGGGCAGCCCCAGCATTTT

J: TRBJ1-5
D: NA
size: NA
length: 13
V: TRBV2
CDR3: CASTPGSNQPQHF
DNA: TGTGCCAGCACCCCAGGGAGCAATCAGCCCCAGCATTTT

J: TRBJ1-1
D: TRBD1
size: NA
length: 13
V: TRBV11-2
CDR3: CASSLDRGAEAFF
DNA: TGTGCCAGCAGCTTAGACAGGGGGGCCGAAGCTTTCTTT

J: TRBJ2-2
D: NA
size: NA
length: 16
V: TRBV5-4
CDR3: CASSHGATLGTGELFF
DNA: TGTGCCAGCAGTCATGGGGCGACATTGGGCACCGGGGAGCTGTTTTTT

J: TRBJ2-3
D: TRBD1
size: NA
length: 21
V: TRBV7-9
CDR3: CASSMSQGQVYSVSPPDTQYF
DNA: TGTGCCAGCAGCATGAGCCAGGGACAGGTATATAGTGTATCCCCCCCAGATACGCAGTATTTT

J: TRBJ1-6
D: NA
size: NA
length: 19
V: TRBV30
CDR3: CAWSSTKSPFFENNSPLHF
DNA: TGTGCCTGGAGTTCCACCAAGTCCCCGTTTTTTGAAAATAATTCACCCCTCCACTTT

J: TRBJ1-2
D: NA
size: NA
length: 16
V: TRBV11-3
CDR3: CASSLPRNEWCYGYTF
DNA: TGTGCCAGCAGCTTACCCCGGAACGAGTGGTGCTATGGCTACACCTTC

J: TRBJ2-1
D: NA
size: NA
length: 16
V: TRBV9
CDR3: CASSVGTGPGYNEQFF
DNA: TGTGCCAGCAGCGTAGGAACAGGGCCTGGGTACAATGAGCAGTTCTTC

J: TRBJ1-5
D: NA
size: NA
length: 14
V: TRBV2
CDR3: CASSDPTSGQPQHF
DNA: TGTGCCAGCAGTGATCCGACCTCCGGTCAGCCCCAGCATTTT

J: TRBJ2-3
D: NA
size: NA
length: 13
V: TRBV7-9
CDR3: CASSLAATDTQYF
DNA: TGTGCCAGCAGCTTAGCAGCCACAGATACGCAGTATTTT

J: TRBJ2-7
D: NA
size: NA
length: 12
V: TRBV28
CDR3: CASVAGKYEQYF
DNA: TGTGCCAGCGTCGCGGGGAAATACGAGCAGTACTTC

J: TRBJ2-5
D: TRBD2
size: once
length: 15
V: TRBV7-2
CDR3: CASSLGSGRSGTQYF
DNA: TGTGCCAGCAGCTTGGGTAGCGGGAGAAGCGGGACCCAGTACTTC

J: TRBJ2-6
D: NA
size: once
length: 16
V: TRBV5-1
CDR3: CASSYPRQAGANVLTF
DNA: TGCGCCAGCAGCTACCCACGACAGGCTGGGGCCAACGTCCTGACTTTC

J: TRBJ1-3
D: NA
size: NA
length: 15
V: TRBV7-2
CDR3: CASSSTGNSGNTIYF
DNA: TGTGCCAGCAGCTCCACCGGGAACTCTGGAAACACCATATATTTT

J: TRBJ2-1
D: NA
size: NA
length: 15
V: TRBV6-5
CDR3: CASSWLSGRNNEQFF
DNA: TGTGCCAGCAGTTGGCTGAGCGGCCGTAACAATGAGCAGTTCTTC

J: TRBJ2-7
D: TRBD1
size: NA
length: 14
V: TRBV5-1
CDR3: CASTPGQRAYEQYF
DNA: TGCGCCAGCACCCCGGGACAGAGGGCCTACGAGCAGTACTTC

J: TRBJ2-7
D: NA
size: NA
length: 12
V: TRBV3-1/TRBV3-2
CDR3: CASSPSGGGQYF
DNA: TGTGCCAGCAGCCCCTCTGGCGGGGGCCAGTACTTC

J: TRBJ2-3
D: TRBD2
size: few
length: 14
V: TRBV5-6
CDR3: CASRASGSTDTQYF
DNA: TGTGCCAGCAGGGCTAGCGGGAGTACAGATACGCAGTATTTT

J: TRBJ2-3
D: TRBD2
size: once
length: 17
V: TRBV5-1
CDR3: CASSPHPVGGPWDTQYF
DNA: TGCGCCAGCAGCCCCCACCCAGTGGGAGGGCCATGGGATACGCAGTATTTT

J: TRBJ1-1
D: NA
size: NA
length: 13
V: TRBV27
CDR3: CASSVLGNTEAFF
DNA: TGTGCCAGCTCAGTTTTGGGGAACACTGAAGCTTTCTTT

J: TRBJ2-1
D: NA
size: NA
length: 13
V: TRBV13
CDR3: CASLGSSYNEQFF
DNA: TGTGCTTCCCTTGGGAGCTCCTACAATGAGCAGTTCTTC

J: TRBJ1-6
D: NA
size: NA
length: 16
V: TRBV3-1/TRBV3-2
CDR3: CASSRGRRANNSPLHF
DNA: TGTGCCAGCAGCCGGGGCAGGAGGGCAAATAATTCACCCCTCCACTTT

J: TRBJ2-1
D: NA
size: few
length: 15
V: TRBV9
CDR3: CASSVGVRGYNEQFF
DNA: TGTGCCAGCAGCGTAGGGGTCAGGGGCTACAATGAGCAGTTCTTC

J: TRBJ1-6
D: TRBD1
size: NA
length: 13
V: TRBV12-3/TRBV12-4
CDR3: CASSDRGGSPLHF
DNA: TGTGCCAGCAGCGACAGGGGGGGTTCACCCCTCCACTTT

J: TRBJ2-5
D: NA
size: NA
length: 11
V: TRBV5-6
CDR3: CASSLGKTQYF
DNA: TGTGCCAGCAGCTTGGGAAAGACCCAGTACTTC

J: TRBJ2-7
D: NA
size: few
length: 13
V: TRBV7-9
CDR3: CASSSRSSYEQYF
DNA: TGTGCCAGCAGCTCCAGGAGCTCCTACGAGCAGTACTTC

J: TRBJ2-1
D: TRBD2
size: few
length: 14
V: TRBV28
CDR3: CASILTSGYNEQFF
DNA: TGTGCCAGCATTCTGACTAGCGGCTACAATGAGCAGTTCTTC

J: TRBJ2-3
D: TRBD2
size: NA
length: 16
V: TRBV7-9
CDR3: CASSLRTSGPSDTQYF
DNA: TGTGCCAGCAGCTTACGGACTAGCGGGCCCTCAGATACGCAGTATTTT

J: TRBJ2-1
D: NA
size: NA
length: 13
V: TRBV7-2
CDR3: CASSLLGYNEQFF
DNA: TGTGCCAGCAGCTTACTCGGCTACAATGAGCAGTTCTTC

J: TRBJ2-7
D: TRBD2
size: once
length: 16
V: TRBV15
CDR3: CATSRDRGLERHEQYF
DNA: TGTGCCACCAGCAGAGACCGGGGACTAGAGCGGCACGAGCAGTACTTC

J: TRBJ2-3
D: NA
size: NA
length: 12
V: TRBV29-1
CDR3: CSVERSTDTQYF
DNA: TGCAGCGTTGAGCGGAGCACAGATACGCAGTATTTT

J: TRBJ1-1
D: TRBD1
size: NA
length: 17
V: TRBV7-7
CDR3: CASSLKTGTGENTEAFF
DNA: TGTGCCAGCAGCTTGAAGACCGGGACAGGAGAGAACACTGAAGCTTTCTTT

J: TRBJ1-5
D: NA
size: NA
length: 14
V: TRBV10-2
CDR3: CASSEAGGRQPQHF
DNA: TGCGCCAGCAGTGAGGCGGGGGGAAGGCAGCCCCAGCATTTT

J: TRBJ1-2
D: NA
size: NA
length: 16
V: TRBV5-1
CDR3: CASSLAVAGANYGYTF
DNA: TGCGCCAGCAGCTTGGCCGTGGCGGGAGCTAACTATGGCTACACCTTC

J: TRBJ2-3
D: TRBD1
size: NA
length: 14
V: TRBV2
CDR3: CASSRSGTGGGGYF
DNA: TGTGCCAGCAGTAGATCCGGGACAGGGGGCGGTGGGTATTTT